This T cell receptor beta chain was recovered during a study of blood T cell repertoires in COVID-19. Germline V CDR1 and CDR2: SGHDT, YYEEEE. The CDR3 runs 16 residues. V shed 4 bases and J shed 12 bases, with 23 bases lying between them. TCRdb's copy holds only in-frame clones and misses some; the assay was immunoSEQ multiplex PCR. The sample yields roughly 160,000 clones, over 75% seen once. Material: PBMCs or T cells enriched from blood (not recorded which). This receptor was taken from a man aged 45-65 years who had recovered from COVID-19. The rearrangement links TRBV5-6 to TRBJ1-6, with D possibly matching TRBD1 (6 bases). The CDR3 spells CASSRSTTGMLGPLHF. CDR3 coding DNA: TGTGCCAGCAGCCGATCAACGACAGGTATGCTCGGACCCCTCCACTTT. Using reference TRBV5-6 and TRBJ1-6 for the parts outside the CDR3, the full variable domain is DAGVTQSPTHLIKTRGQQVTLRCSPKSGHDTVSWYQQALGQGPQFIFQYYEEEERQRGNFPDRFSGHQFPNYSSELNVNALLLGDSALYLCASSRSTTGMLGPLHFGNGTRLTVT.